The 31 T cell receptor beta chains below all came from one sample that was sequenced in a study of vaccination effects on CD4 cells after COVID-19. Data came from immunoSEQ multiplex PCR; TCRdb stores just in-frame clones and leaves some out. The sample lists some 14,000 clones, approximately 70% seen once, with approximately 31% in the top ten. Ahead of sequencing, the ViraFEST assay grew antigen-specific CD4+ T cells using viral peptide pools. At the end of nine to ten days of culture, CD4+ T cells were isolated. Confirmation by PCR established that the person had SARS-CoV-2 infection between March and December 2020. Participants were given two doses of BNT162b2 or mRNA-1273 vaccine. No antigen is known for these receptors. The material sequenced was CD4+ T cells from PBMCs cultured with HCoV-NL63 spike peptides, taken after COVID-19 vaccination. All receptors derive from a human donor who had a prior SARS-CoV-2 infection.

The V gene is TRBV7-2, the J gene TRBJ1-5; TRBD1 matches 7 bases. Germline V gives CDR1 SGHTA, CDR2 FQGNSA. The CDR3 length is 15 residues. V dropped 0 bases and J dropped 9; count of bases not matched to a gene: 8. The CDR3 loop is CASSLANEGASPQHF. Here the CDR3 DNA reads TGTGCCAGCAGCTTAGCTAATGAGGGGGCCTCGCCCCAGCATTTT.

This clone has more than one count but fewer than ten. The J gene is TRBJ1-1, the V gene TRBV11-2; D uncertain. CDR3 length: 13 amino acids. CDR1 SGHAT and CDR2 FQNNGV come from the germline V gene. V was cut by 0 bases and J by 6 bases, with 8 bases left in between. In nucleotides, the CDR3 is TGTGCCAGCAGCTTAGATCATTTAGCTGAAGCTTTCTTT. This codes for CASSLDHLAEAFF.

This clone came up a few times. The chain carries TRBV24-1 and TRBJ2-3, with D possibly being TRBD1 or TRBD2 (5 bases each). Looked up from germline, CDR1 is KGHDR and CDR2 is SFDVKD. CDR3 length: 18 residues. Between the trimmed V and J ends, which lost 3 bases and 1 base, there was a span of 19 bases. The CDR3 reads CATSDTHYIGDGTDTQYF. CDR3 coding DNA: TGTGCCACCAGTGATACGCACTATATCGGGGACGGCACAGATACGCAGTATTTT.

The CDR3 here is CASRILAADTDTQYF. The CDR3 coding sequence is TGTGCCAGCAGGATACTAGCGGCAGACACAGATACGCAGTATTTT. The chain has TRBV5-8 and TRBJ2-3; TRBD2 matches at 8 bases. CDR3 length: 15 amino acids. Losses at the gene ends were 5 bases for V and 2 bases for J; bases not matched to a gene: 7. Germline V gene sequence: CDR1 SGHTS, CDR2 YDEGEE. Variable domain in full (rest from reference TRBV5-8 and TRBJ2-3): EAGVTQSPTHLIKTRGQQATLRCSPISGHTSVYWYQQALGLGLQFLLWYDEGEERNRGNFPPRFSGRQFPNYSSELNVNALELEDSALYLCASRILAADTDTQYFGPGTRLTVL.

This sequence joins TRBV5-5 and TRBJ2-1, with D maybe TRBD1 (5 bases). CDR3 size: 15 residues. The V and J ends lost 3 bases and 0 bases respectively, with 10 bases between them. Germline CDR1 and CDR2: SGHKS and YYEKEE (reference sequence). CDR3 loop: CASSSQGASYNEQFF. The CDR3, as DNA: TGTGCCAGCAGCTCGCAGGGCGCCTCCTACAATGAGCAGTTCTTC.

The chain has TRBV2 and TRBJ1-2; D uncertain. Trimming cost V 2 bases and J 6 bases, with 19 bases left between them. There are 16 residues in the CDR3. Germline V lookup: CDR1 SNHLY, CDR2 FYNNEI. CDR3: CASSEPVWVVVDGYTF. The CDR3 DNA reads as TGTGCCAGCAGTGAACCGGTGTGGGTAGTGGTGGATGGCTACACCTTC.

The V gene is TRBV24-1, the J gene TRBJ2-3; 11 nucleotides align to TRBD2. Trimming at V came to 4 bases and at J to 2 bases, leaving 10 bases not matched to a gene. This CDR3 comprises 18 residues. Germline V gives CDR1 KGHDR, CDR2 SFDVKD. CDR3: CATSDRMRTSGFTDTQYF. CDR3 sequence (DNA): TGTGCCACCAGTGACCGCATGAGGACTAGCGGGTTCACAGATACGCAGTATTTT.

The CDR3 spells CASSPGLLQETQYF. The CDR3 DNA reads TGCGCCAGCAGCCCGGGACTACTCCAAGAGACCCAGTACTTC. The chain employs TRBV5-1 and TRBJ2-5; 7 positions agree with TRBD2. Germline CDR1 reads SGHRS; CDR2 reads YFSETQ. The CDR3 spans 14 residues. Unmatched junction bases numbered 4, after V lost 4 bases and J lost 1 base.

This clone turned up a few times. The chain has TRBV14 and TRBJ2-2; perhaps D is TRBD1 or TRBD2 (6 bases each). With 2 bases removed from V and 3 bases from J, the gap between germline ends came to 28 bases. Germline V gene lookup returns CDR1 SGHDN and CDR2 FVKESK. This CDR3 has 21 residues. CDR3: CASSQIYPGGSQKGDTGELFF. The CDR3, as DNA: TGTGCCAGCAGCCAAATCTACCCCGGGGGCAGTCAAAAGGGGGACACCGGGGAGCTGTTTTTT. The complete variable domain, with remaining parts taken from reference TRBV14 and TRBJ2-2, reads EAGVTQFPSHSVIEKGQTVTLRCDPISGHDNLYWYRRVMGKEIKFLLHFVKESKQDESGMPNNRFLAERTGGTYSTLKVQPAELEDSGVYFCASSQIYPGGSQKGDTGELFFGEGSRLTVL.

The chain joins TRBV6-5 to TRBJ1-6; 7 bases match TRBD1. The junction had 7 bases not matched to a gene; V was cut back by 2 bases and J by 9 bases. Germline V lookup: CDR1 MNHEY, CDR2 SVGAGI. The CDR3 has 15 residues. The CDR3 region has the DNA TGTGCCAGCAGTTACACTTTCCCAGGGGGTTCACCCCTCCACTTT. As protein: CASSYTFPGGSPLHF.

V is TRBV4-1 and J is TRBJ2-5; 12 nucleotides match TRBD2. From germline, CDR1 is MGHRA and CDR2 YSYEKL. This CDR3 has 15 amino acids. Trimming at V came to 4 bases and at J to 3 bases, leaving 3 bases not matched to a gene. The CDR3 DNA follows: TGCGCCAGCAGCCCTAGCGGGAGGGCCGAAGAGACCCAGTACTTC. It specifies CASSPSGRAEETQYF.

This clone occurred a few times. V and J are TRBV7-3 and TRBJ2-7; D possibly corresponds to TRBD2 (6 bases). Germline CDR1 reads SGHTA; CDR2 reads FQGTGA. CDR3 length equals 13 residues. V lost 5 bases and J lost 7, with 15 bases in between. CDR3: CASSPRDRGEQYF. In DNA, the CDR3 is TGTGCCAGCAGCCCGCGGGATCGCGGTGAGCAGTACTTC.

The genes are TRBV7-2 and TRBJ2-5; no clear D gene. The CDR3 spans 13 residues. V was shortened by 5 bases and J by 1 base, with 8 bases between the two germline ends. The germline gives CDR1 SGHTA, CDR2 FQGNSA. CDR3 residues: CASSPPAQETQYF. The CDR3 DNA is TGTGCCAGCAGCCCGCCAGCCCAAGAGACCCAGTACTTC.

The rearrangement joins TRBV30 to TRBJ1-1; D not certain. V shed 2 bases and J shed 3 bases, with 7 bases lying between them. CDR1 is GTSNPN, CDR2 SVGIG, per germline (reference sequence). The CDR3 is 12 residues long. The CDR3 here is CAWSNVYTEAFF. In DNA form, the CDR3 reads TGTGCCTGGAGTAACGTTTACACTGAAGCTTTCTTT.

This clone counts as medium-sized. The rearrangement uses TRBV2 and TRBJ2-2; 11 positions match TRBD2. Germline CDR1 and CDR2: SNHLY and FYNNEI. The CDR3 loop spans 16 amino acids. The V and J ends lost 5 bases and 6 bases, in that order; junction bases with no gene match: 8. CDR3 in DNA: TGTGCCAGCAGTTCCAAACTAGCGGGAGTAGCCGGGGAGCTGTTTTTT. This encodes CASSSKLAGVAGELFF.

The chain links TRBV5-1 to TRBJ2-1; 12 nucleotides align to TRBD2. The J segment lost 7 bases and the V segment lost 4 bases, leaving 6 bases of the junction unmatched. Germline CDR1 is SGHRS and CDR2 is YFSETQ. The CDR3 totals 15 residues. CDR3 DNA sequence: TGCGCCAGCAGCAAGACTAGCGGGAGTATGAATGAGCAGTTCTTC. Its protein is CASSKTSGSMNEQFF.

For the CDR3, the DNA is TGTGCCAGCGTGGGGCCGGGCACCGGGGAGCTGTTTTTT. Protein product: CASVGPGTGELFF. This rearrangement joins TRBV2 to TRBJ2-2, with a tentative D call TRBD1 (5 bases). Germline CDR1 is SNHLY and CDR2 is FYNNEI. Trimming left V 8 bases short and J 4 bases short, with 11 bases between. The CDR3 spans 13 residues.

V usage is TRBV5-1 and J usage is TRBJ2-1; tentatively, D is TRBD1 (6 bases). Germline V gives CDR1 SGHRS, CDR2 YFSETQ. The CDR3 is 17 amino acids. V shed 0 bases and J shed 0 bases, with 13 bases lying between them. The CDR3 DNA sequence: TGCGCCAGCAGCTTGGGTGGGGGCCTTAGCTCCTACAATGAGCAGTTCTTC. Its protein is CASSLGGGLSSYNEQFF.

A few counts support this clone. The CDR3 here is CASSSGSGQPQHF. Here the CDR3 DNA reads TGTGCCAGCAGCTCAGGTTCCGGGCAGCCCCAGCATTTT. The V and J genes are TRBV6-6 and TRBJ1-5, with unresolved D. V lost 6 bases and J 7 bases, leaving 13 bases between the germline ends. The germline gives CDR1 MNHNY, CDR2 SVGAGI (reference sequence). This CDR3 spans 13 amino acids.

J is TRBJ2-1 and V is TRBV9, with D possibly being TRBD1 (6 bases). Germline V CDR1 and CDR2: SGDLS, YYNGEE. CDR3 length equals 15 residues. Trimming cost V 0 bases and J 4 bases, with 11 bases left between them. The CDR3 here is CASSVVGQGYNEQFF. The DNA of the CDR3 is TGTGCCAGCAGCGTAGTTGGTCAGGGGTACAATGAGCAGTTCTTC.

The gene calls are TRBV10-3 and TRBJ1-6, with 8 bases lining up with TRBD1. Germline V CDR1 and CDR2: ENHRY, SYGVKD. V trimming: 6 bases; J trimming: 8 bases; junction bases outside the gene matches: 3. The CDR3 is 13 amino acids. The CDR3 DNA follows: TGTGCCATCAGGGGACAGGACTATTCACCCCTCCACTTT. Translating gives CAIRGQDYSPLHF.

This clone was seen a few times. CDR3 in amino acids: CASTNRDTNYGYTF. CDR3 nucleotides: TGTGCCAGCACCAACAGGGACACTAACTATGGCTACACCTTC. The chain has TRBV9 and TRBJ1-2; a possible D gene is TRBD1 (6 bases). Germline V lookup: CDR1 SGDLS, CDR2 YYNGEE. Deletions cut 6 bases from V and 0 bases from J, with 12 bases between. The CDR3 totals 14 residues.

This chain connects TRBV30 to TRBJ1-2; a weak D match, TRBD1 (6 bases). The CDR3 has 14 residues. Per germline, CDR1 GTSNPN and CDR2 SVGIG (reference sequence). V was trimmed by 5 bases and J by 5 bases, leaving 18 bases between them. The CDR3 DNA reads as TGTGCCTGGGCCCAGGGGCAGTTCTCGTATGGCTACACCTTC. Protein product: CAWAQGQFSYGYTF.

By sample share, this clone is large. The CDR3 DNA follows: TGTGCCAGCAGCTCGGGGACAGTCTTGGGGGAGCTGTTTTTT. Its protein product is CASSSGTVLGELFF. This chain links TRBV11-3 with TRBJ2-2; TRBD1 matches at 7 bases. J lost 8 bases, V lost 4 bases, and 7 bases had no gene match. Germline V gene sequence: CDR1 SGHNT, CDR2 YENEEA. This CDR3 is built from 14 residues.

The chain combines TRBV19 with TRBJ2-2; 14 nucleotides line up with TRBD2. Germline V gene lookup returns CDR1 LNHDA and CDR2 SQIVND (reference sequence). The ends lost 5 bases at V and 6 bases at J; junction bases unmatched: 5. The CDR3 loop spans 16 amino acids. The CDR3 DNA follows: TGTGCCAGTAGTGTAAGACTAGCGGGAGGGGCCGGGGAGCTGTTTTTT. It is translated as CASSVRLAGGAGELFF.

The genes are TRBV5-1 and TRBJ1-2; D is unclear. Trimming pared 0 bases from V and 1 base from J, leaving 7 bases between. The CDR3 sequence is 14 residues long. Germline V gene data show CDR1 as SGHRS and CDR2 as YFSETQ. The CDR3 DNA reads TGCGCCAGCAGCTTGGGTCAGAGTAACTATGGCTACACCTTC. It is translated as CASSLGQSNYGYTF.

The chain has TRBV5-1 and TRBJ1-1; TRBD1 matches at 7 bases. V lost 0 bases and J lost 1; bases outside the gene matches: 6. The CDR3 contains 16 residues. Looked up from germline, CDR1 is SGHRS and CDR2 is YFSETQ. The CDR3 DNA is TGCGCCAGCAGCTTGGGACAGGGAGTGCGGAACACTGAAGCTTTCTTT. Translated, it gives CASSLGQGVRNTEAFF.

V is TRBV5-5 and J is TRBJ1-4, with D unresolved. Germline CDR1 SGHKS, CDR2 YYEKEE (reference sequence). Between the trimmed V and J ends, which lost 3 bases and 0 bases, there was a span of 12 bases. The CDR3 is 16 amino acids. The CDR3 region has the DNA TGTGCCAGCAGCTCCCCCTCAAGTGCAACTAATGAAAAACTGTTTTTT. Translation gives CASSSPSSATNEKLFF.

This chain connects TRBV3-1 (or the pseudogene TRBV3-2) to TRBJ1-3; D gene ambiguous. V shed 0 bases and J shed 0 bases, with 12 bases lying between them. Germline V CDR1 and CDR2: LGHDT, YNNKEL (reference sequence). The CDR3 is made up of 17 amino acids. CDR3 nucleotide sequence: TGTGCCAGCAGCCAAGATTCCGTAGCCAACTCTGGAAACACCATATATTTT. Translating gives CASSQDSVANSGNTIYF.

V and J are TRBV9 and TRBJ1-6, with D possibly matching TRBD1 (6 bases). The CDR3 loop spans 15 amino acids. The V end was cut by 3 bases, the J end by 14 bases, with 21 bases between. CDR1 is SGDLS and CDR2 is YYNGEE in the germline V gene. This CDR3 reads CASSASGDPLGALHF. In nucleotides, the CDR3 is TGTGCCAGCAGCGCATCAGGGGATCCACTCGGAGCCCTCCACTTT.

This clone was observed a few times. The chain couples TRBV10-3 to TRBJ1-2, with 9 bases matching TRBD1. The ends lost 2 bases at V and 4 bases at J; junction bases unmatched: 5. The CDR3 sequence is 15 residues long. Germline V gives CDR1 ENHRY, CDR2 SYGVKD. In DNA, the CDR3 is TGTGCCATCAGTGAGCCGGGACAGGGAATCTATGGCTACACCTTC. It is translated as CAISEPGQGIYGYTF.